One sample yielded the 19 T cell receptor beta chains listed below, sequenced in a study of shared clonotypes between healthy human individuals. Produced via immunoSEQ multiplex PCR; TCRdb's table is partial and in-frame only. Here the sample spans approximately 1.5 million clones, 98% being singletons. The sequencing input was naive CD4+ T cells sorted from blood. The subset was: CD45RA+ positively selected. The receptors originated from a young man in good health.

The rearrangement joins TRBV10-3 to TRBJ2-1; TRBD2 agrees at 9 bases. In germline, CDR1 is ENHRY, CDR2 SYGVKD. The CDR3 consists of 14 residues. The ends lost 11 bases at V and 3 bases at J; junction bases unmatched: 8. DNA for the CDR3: TGTGCCTCTCACGCTAGCGGGATCTACAATGAGCAGTTCTTC. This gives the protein CASHASGIYNEQFF.

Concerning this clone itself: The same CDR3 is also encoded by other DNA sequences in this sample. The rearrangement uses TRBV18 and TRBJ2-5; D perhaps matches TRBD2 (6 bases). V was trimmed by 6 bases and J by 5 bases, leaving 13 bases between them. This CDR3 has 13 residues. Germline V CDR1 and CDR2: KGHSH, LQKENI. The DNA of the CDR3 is TGTGCCAGCTCTCCGGGACTCGGCGAGACCCAGTACTTC. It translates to CASSPGLGETQYF. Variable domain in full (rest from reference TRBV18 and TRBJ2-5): NAGVMQNPRHLVRRRGQEARLRCSPMKGHSHVYWYRQLPEEGLKFMVYLQKENIIDESGMPKERFSAEFPKEGPSILRIQQVVRGDSAAYFCASSPGLGETQYFGPGTRLLVL.

This CDR3 is CAISESTWDRYEQYF. In DNA form, the CDR3 reads TGTGCCATCAGTGAGTCGACATGGGACAGGTACGAGCAGTACTTC. V is TRBV10-3 and J is TRBJ2-7, with 8 bases identical to TRBD1. CDR3 length: 15 amino acids. Germline trimming cut 0 bases from V and 4 bases from J; bases unmatched to any gene: 5. Germline CDR1 reads ENHRY; CDR2 reads SYGVKD.

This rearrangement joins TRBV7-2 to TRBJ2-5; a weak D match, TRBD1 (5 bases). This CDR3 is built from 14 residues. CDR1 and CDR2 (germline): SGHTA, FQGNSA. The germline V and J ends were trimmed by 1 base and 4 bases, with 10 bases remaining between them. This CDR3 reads CASSLDPGSETQYF. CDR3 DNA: TGTGCCAGCAGCTTAGACCCAGGGTCAGAGACCCAGTACTTC.

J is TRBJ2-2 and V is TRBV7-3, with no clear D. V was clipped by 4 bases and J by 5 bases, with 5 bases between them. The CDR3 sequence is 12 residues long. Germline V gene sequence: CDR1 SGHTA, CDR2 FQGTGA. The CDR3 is CASSYGTGELFF. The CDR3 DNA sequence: TGTGCCAGCAGCTATGGAACCGGGGAGCTGTTTTTT.

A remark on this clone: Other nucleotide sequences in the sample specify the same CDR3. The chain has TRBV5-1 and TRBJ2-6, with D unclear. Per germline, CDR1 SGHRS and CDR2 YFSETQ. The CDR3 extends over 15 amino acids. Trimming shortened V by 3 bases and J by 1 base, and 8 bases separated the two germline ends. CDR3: CASSSSVSGANVLTF. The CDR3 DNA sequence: TGCGCCAGCAGCTCGAGTGTATCTGGGGCCAACGTCCTGACTTTC.

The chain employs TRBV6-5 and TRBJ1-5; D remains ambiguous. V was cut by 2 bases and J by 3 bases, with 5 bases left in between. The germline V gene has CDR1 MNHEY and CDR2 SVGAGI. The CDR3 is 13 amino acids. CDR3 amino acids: CASSYGLNQPQHF. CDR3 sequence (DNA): TGTGCCAGCAGTTACGGGCTCAATCAGCCCCAGCATTTT.

This CDR3 is CASGSPGQGNRGYTF. The CDR3 nucleotides are TGTGCTAGTGGTTCCCCGGGACAGGGAAACCGTGGCTACACCTTC. The chain joins TRBV12-5 to TRBJ1-2; 9 nucleotides line up with TRBD1. Germline CDR1 LGHNT, CDR2 FRNRAP. V was pared by 4 bases and J by 7 bases, with 10 bases of the junction left unmatched. CDR3 length: 15 residues. Based on the CDR3 plus reference TRBV12-5 and TRBJ1-2, the full variable domain is DARVTQTPRHKVTEMGQEVTMRCQPILGHNTVFWYRQTMMQGLELLAYFRNRAPLDDSGMPKDRFSAEMPDATLATLKIQPSEPRDSAVYFCASGSPGQGNRGYTFGSGTRLTVV.

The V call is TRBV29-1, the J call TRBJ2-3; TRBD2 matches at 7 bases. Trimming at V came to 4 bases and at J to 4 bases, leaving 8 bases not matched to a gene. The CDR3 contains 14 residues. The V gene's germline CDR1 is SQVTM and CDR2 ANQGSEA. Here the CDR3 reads CSVAPGLSPDTQYF. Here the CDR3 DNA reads TGCAGCGTTGCCCCGGGACTATCCCCAGATACGCAGTATTTT.

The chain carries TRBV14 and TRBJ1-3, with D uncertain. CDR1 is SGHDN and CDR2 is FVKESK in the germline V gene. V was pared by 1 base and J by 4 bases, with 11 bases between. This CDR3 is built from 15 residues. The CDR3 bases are TGTGCCAGCAGCCAAGTAGGCCGCACGGGAAACACCATATATTTT. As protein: CASSQVGRTGNTIYF.

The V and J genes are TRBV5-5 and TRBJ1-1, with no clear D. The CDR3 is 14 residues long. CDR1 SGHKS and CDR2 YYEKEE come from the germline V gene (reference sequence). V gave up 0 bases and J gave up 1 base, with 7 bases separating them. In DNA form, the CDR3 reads TGTGCCAGCAGCTTGGGGGGTTCGAACACTGAAGCTTTCTTT. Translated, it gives CASSLGGSNTEAFF.

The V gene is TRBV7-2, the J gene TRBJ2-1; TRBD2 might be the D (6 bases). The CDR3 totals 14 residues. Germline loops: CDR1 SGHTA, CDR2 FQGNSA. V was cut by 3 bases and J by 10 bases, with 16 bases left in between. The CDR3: CASSFGGTGREQFF. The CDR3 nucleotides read TGTGCCAGCAGCTTCGGGGGAACGGGACGGGAGCAGTTCTTC.

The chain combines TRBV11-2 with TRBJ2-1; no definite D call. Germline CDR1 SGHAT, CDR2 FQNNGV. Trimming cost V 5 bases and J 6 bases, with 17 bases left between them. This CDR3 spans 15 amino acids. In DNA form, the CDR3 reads TGTGCCAGCAGCCCGGTGGGTCCCAGGCCCAATGAGCAGTTCTTC. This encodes CASSPVGPRPNEQFF.

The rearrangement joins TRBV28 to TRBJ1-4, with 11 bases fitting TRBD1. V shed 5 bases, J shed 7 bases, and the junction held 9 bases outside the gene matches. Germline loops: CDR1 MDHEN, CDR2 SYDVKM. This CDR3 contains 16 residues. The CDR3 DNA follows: TGTGCCAGCAGTGGCCCAGGGACAGGGGGGGGTGAAAAACTGTTTTTT. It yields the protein CASSGPGTGGGEKLFF.

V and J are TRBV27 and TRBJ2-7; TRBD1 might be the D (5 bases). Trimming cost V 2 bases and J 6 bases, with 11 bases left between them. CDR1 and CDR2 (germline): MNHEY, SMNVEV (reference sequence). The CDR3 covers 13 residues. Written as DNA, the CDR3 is TGTGCCAGCAGTTTACCAGGGTTGGTCGAGCAGTACTTC. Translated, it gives CASSLPGLVEQYF.

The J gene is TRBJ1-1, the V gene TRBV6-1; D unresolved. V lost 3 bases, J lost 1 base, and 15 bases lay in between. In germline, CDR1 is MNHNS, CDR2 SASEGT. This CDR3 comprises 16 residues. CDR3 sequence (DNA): TGTGCCAGCAGTGATAAGTCAGAGCGAACGAACACTGAAGCTTTCTTT. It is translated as CASSDKSERTNTEAFF.

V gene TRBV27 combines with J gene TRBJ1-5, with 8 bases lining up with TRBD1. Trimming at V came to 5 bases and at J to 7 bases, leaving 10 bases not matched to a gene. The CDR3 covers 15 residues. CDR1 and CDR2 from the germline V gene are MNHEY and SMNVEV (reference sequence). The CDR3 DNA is TGTGCCAGCAGTCCAAGAGCAGGGGGCGGCCAGCCCCAGCATTTT. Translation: CASSPRAGGGQPQHF.

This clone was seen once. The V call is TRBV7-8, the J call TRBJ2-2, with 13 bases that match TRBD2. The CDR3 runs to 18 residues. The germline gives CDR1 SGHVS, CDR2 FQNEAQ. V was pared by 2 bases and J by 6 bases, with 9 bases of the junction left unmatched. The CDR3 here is CASSLPSTSGRRAGELFF. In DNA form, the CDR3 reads TGTGCCAGCAGCTTACCCTCGACTAGCGGGAGGCGGGCCGGGGAGCTGTTTTTT.

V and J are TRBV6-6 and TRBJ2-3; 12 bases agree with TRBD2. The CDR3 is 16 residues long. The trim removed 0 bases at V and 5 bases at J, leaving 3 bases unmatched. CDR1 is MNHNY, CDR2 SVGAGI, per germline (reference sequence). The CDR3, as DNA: TGTGCCAGCAGTTACTCAAGACTAGCGGGAGTAGATACGCAGTATTTT. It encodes CASSYSRLAGVDTQYF.